This T cell receptor beta chain was retrieved from a study of blood T cell repertoires in COVID-19 (dated by TCRdb to between 2020 and 2021). Concerning the study at large: Samples covering the acute and convalescent phases of COVID-19 were provided by collaborators in the United States, Italy and Spain. The material from the prospective study consisted of cDNA or gDNA derived from T cells, B-cell-depleted T cells, or PBMCs. The dataset comprised deeply sampled blood TCRbeta repertoires from subjects exposed to, actively infected with, or recovered from COVID-19. The repertoires were released in a freely available public database intended as a resource for research on the immune response to SARS-CoV-2. The samples were drawn from two sources: the first 160 participants of the ongoing ImmuneRACE study, and fewer than 1,500 subjects contributed by 6 global collaborators. A de-identified subject ID, COVID-19 status, age in years and sex were almost always included in the sample metadata. HLA class I and class II types, where available, came from metadata supplied by the sample provider rather than from assay-based typing.

TCRbeta CDR3 regions were amplified from genomic DNA by means of the immunoSEQ Assay, a bias-controlled multiplex PCR. On the study's bioinformatics: The number of nucleated cells in each sample was estimated from the amplification of reference gene primers within the assay. Sequence reads were collapsed and filtered to measure the absolute abundance of every unique TCRbeta CDR3 rearrangement. Productive Simpson clonality was computed per sample as the square root of Simpson's diversity index over productive rearrangements. TCRdb retrieved this table from immuneACCESS and kept in-frame rearrangements only. Not all clones are present; in checked studies, unresolved V genes account for under half, and no reason is known for the remainder. The DNA was the basis for D and trimming; V, J and clone size are from that table. The sample data list about 200,000 clones, and 80% to 90% of these were observed just once. The top ten clones comprise approximately 4.2% of the sample.

Study-wide conclusions, independent of this receptor: How much clinical and demographic metadata was included differed by source and by participant, and the metadata was provided uncurated.

About this clone: This receptor's antigen is unknown. There are no base qualities to consult, and no much larger clone falls within one base.

From cysteine to phenylalanine, the CDR3 is 13 amino acids long. Left in the record is the CDR3 DNA by itself, 39 bases read in frame from the first base. V gives up 6 bases and J gives up 2 bases, and the segment between their germline ends measures 11 bases. In the prospective study, participants were roughly 18 to 95 years old, resided in under 30 geographic areas of the United States, and were enrolled through a virtual design. Cohort assignment in the prospective study relied on participant-reported clinical history from a screening survey and a study questionnaire. In the prospective study, whole blood, serum and a nasopharyngeal or oropharyngeal swab were collected from each participant by mobile phlebotomists. Prospective study participants could optionally give additional blood draws and questionnaires over an approximately two-month period. Before DNA extraction, blood samples from the prospective study were shipped at room temperature or frozen.

The sequence is built from TRBV12-3 or TRBV12-4 and TRBJ2-7; TRBD1 is perhaps the D gene, given 6 matching bases. The sample taken for sequencing was PBMCs or T cells enriched from blood (not recorded which). The origin of this receptor is a woman between 40 and 50 years old with acute COVID-19. The CDR3 region: CASSLQGAYEQYF. The DNA is TGTGCCAGCAGCCTACAGGGCGCCTACGAGCAGTACTTC.